One sample yielded the 27 T cell receptor beta chains listed below, sequenced in a study of lymphopenia after photon versus proton radiotherapy. Method: immunoSEQ multiplex PCR; TCRdb's copy keeps in-frame clones and lacks some. The sample lists about 20,000 clones, around nine tenths occurring once. The material sequenced was peripheral blood, taken from a patient treated with proton-based radiotherapy. Source of these receptors: a woman in her 70s with pancreatic cancer. Some clones in this sample may be carry-over from other donors' samples.

V usage is TRBV29-1 and J usage is TRBJ2-1, with 7 bases fitting TRBD2. Losses at the gene ends were 5 bases for V and 0 bases for J; bases not matched to a gene: 4. Germline CDR1 and CDR2: SQVTM and ANQGSEA. The CDR3 extends over 14 amino acids. CDR3 sequence reads: CSVRSSGSYNEQFF. CDR3 sequence (DNA): TGCAGCGTTCGTTCTAGCGGCTCCTACAATGAGCAGTTCTTC.

V usage is TRBV19 and J usage is TRBJ2-5, with 10 bases that match TRBD1. With 0 bases clipped from V and 4 bases from J, the junction kept 5 bases outside the gene matches. This CDR3 region has 16 residues. Germline CDR1 is LNHDA and CDR2 is SQIVND (reference sequence). The CDR3 nucleotides are TGTGCCAGTAGTATAGATCGGGGGACAGGGGCAGAGACCCAGTACTTC. As protein: CASSIDRGTGAETQYF. Using reference TRBV19 and TRBJ2-5 for the parts outside the CDR3, the full variable domain is DGGITQSPKYLFRKEGQNVTLSCEQNLNHDAMYWYRQDPGQGLRLIYYSQIVNDFQKGDIAEGYSVSREKKESFPLTVTSAQKNPTAFYLCASSIDRGTGAETQYFGPGTRLLVL.

This sequence joins TRBV7-2 and TRBJ1-3; TRBD1 agrees at 12 bases. CDR1 is SGHTA and CDR2 is FQGNSA in the germline V gene. This CDR3 region has 17 residues. Germline trimming cut 4 bases from V and 1 base from J; bases unmatched to any gene: 5. In nucleotides, the CDR3 is TGTGCCAGCAGCTCGGGACAGGGGGCGTCGTCTGGAAACACCATATATTTT. Translated, it gives CASSSGQGASSGNTIYF.

The CDR3 protein is CASSVGAEDTQYF. In DNA form, the CDR3 reads TGTGCCAGCAGCGTAGGAGCGGAAGATACGCAGTATTTT. The V and J genes are TRBV7-2 and TRBJ2-3; maybe TRBD2 (5 bases). Germline V lookup: CDR1 SGHTA, CDR2 FQGNSA. The CDR3 is made up of 13 amino acids. Trimming took off 5 bases at V and 5 bases at J, with 11 bases between the two ends.

The chain employs TRBV19 and TRBJ2-2; 8 nucleotides line up with TRBD2. V shed 5 bases and J 6 bases; nucleotides not matched to a gene: 5. Germline assignment: CDR1 LNHDA and CDR2 SQIVND (reference sequence). The CDR3 runs 14 residues. As DNA, the CDR3 is TGTGCCAGTAGTGACCAAGCGGGAGCCGGGGAGCTGTTTTTT. Translation: CASSDQAGAGELFF. Together with reference TRBV19 and TRBJ2-2, the CDR3 gives the full variable domain: DGGITQSPKYLFRKEGQNVTLSCEQNLNHDAMYWYRQDPGQGLRLIYYSQIVNDFQKGDIAEGYSVSREKKESFPLTVTSAQKNPTAFYLCASSDQAGAGELFFGEGSRLTVL.

The genes are TRBV4-1 and TRBJ1-2; D is perhaps TRBD1 (6 bases). Germline V gives CDR1 MGHRA, CDR2 YSYEKL. The CDR3 covers 18 residues. V was pared by 0 bases and J by 4 bases, with 21 bases between. CDR3 nucleotide sequence: TGCGCCAGCAGCCAAGATGTCGGCTCAGGGGCCCTTCTCTATGGCTACACCTTC. This translates into CASSQDVGSGALLYGYTF.

The chain carries TRBV20-1 and TRBJ2-7; the match to TRBD1 covers 7 bases. V lost 5 bases to trimming and J lost 3 bases; unmatched junction nucleotides: 1. CDR1 is DFQATT and CDR2 is SNEGSKA in the germline V gene (reference sequence). This CDR3 region has 11 residues. As DNA, the CDR3 is TGCAGTGCTCCAGGGGGCTACGAGCAGTACTTC. Its protein is CSAPGGYEQYF.

This sequence joins TRBV11-2 and TRBJ2-5; 10 bases map to TRBD2. This CDR3 region has 15 residues. J lost 1 base, V lost 5 bases, and 4 bases had no gene match. Germline loops: CDR1 SGHAT, CDR2 FQNNGV. CDR3 residues: CASSRTSGIQETQYF. The CDR3 DNA reads as TGTGCCAGCAGCCGGACTAGCGGTATCCAAGAGACCCAGTACTTC.

This clone was recorded once. The chain couples TRBV18 to TRBJ1-2; TRBD1 might be the D (5 bases). The V end lost 3 bases, the J end lost 8 bases, and 16 bases lay between the germline ends. The CDR3 length is 14 residues. The germline V gene has CDR1 KGHSH and CDR2 LQKENI. The CDR3 loop is CASSPPRVGGGYTF. CDR3 DNA sequence: TGTGCCAGCTCACCCCCGAGAGTTGGGGGAGGCTACACCTTC. The entire variable domain, with the rest obtained from reference TRBV18 and TRBJ1-2, is as follows: NAGVMQNPRHLVRRRGQEARLRCSPMKGHSHVYWYRQLPEEGLKFMVYLQKENIIDESGMPKERFSAEFPKEGPSILRIQQVVRGDSAAYFCASSPPRVGGGYTFGSGTRLTVV.

This sequence joins TRBV19 and TRBJ2-1; D is possibly TRBD1 (6 bases). CDR3 length: 13 amino acids. Deletions cut 5 bases from V and 8 bases from J, with 13 bases between. From germline, CDR1 is LNHDA and CDR2 SQIVND (reference sequence). The CDR3 loop is CASSPTGIYEQFF. CDR3 nucleotide sequence: TGTGCCAGTAGTCCCACAGGGATCTATGAGCAGTTCTTC.

This chain links TRBV19 with TRBJ2-7, with TRBD2 matching 8 bases. J gave up 3 bases and V 7 bases, and 11 bases lay outside the gene matches. The germline V gene has CDR1 LNHDA and CDR2 SQIVND (reference sequence). The CDR3 is 15 amino acids. CDR3 residues: CASINREGEFYEQYF. The DNA of the CDR3 is TGTGCCAGTATTAACCGGGAGGGCGAGTTCTACGAGCAGTACTTC.

The chain recombines TRBV10-3 with TRBJ2-7; D call uncertain. V was shortened by 4 bases and J by 7 bases, with 14 bases between the two germline ends. CDR1 and CDR2 (germline): ENHRY, SYGVKD. The CDR3 runs to 13 residues. Written as DNA, the CDR3 is TGTGCCATCAGTGTGCAAGCCCTCGGGGAGCAGTACTTC. Translation: CAISVQALGEQYF.

This clone was counted a few times. The J gene is TRBJ1-4, the V gene TRBV25-1; D uncertain. The CDR3 runs 16 residues. Germline V gene sequence: CDR1 MGHDK, CDR2 SYGVNS. Trimming left V 1 base short and J 2 bases short, with 11 bases between. The CDR3, as DNA: TGTGCCAGCAGTGAATCCGGGTGGGAGACTAATGAAAAACTGTTTTTT. Amino acid sequence: CASSESGWETNEKLFF.

This chain uses TRBV27 with TRBJ2-2; TRBD1 matches 7 bases. Trimming at V came to 5 bases and at J to 4 bases, leaving 4 bases not matched to a gene. The CDR3 sequence is 14 residues long. From germline, CDR1 is MNHEY and CDR2 SMNVEV (reference sequence). CDR3 nucleotides: TGTGCCAGCAGTGCCCGACAGGGCACCGGGGAGCTGTTTTTT. It yields the protein CASSARQGTGELFF.

The rearrangement joins TRBV4-2 to TRBJ2-2; 11 bases match TRBD2. This CDR3 has 17 residues. Trimming removed 4 bases from V and 5 bases from J; junction bases left unmatched: 9. Per the germline V gene, CDR1 is LGHNA and CDR2 is YNFKEQ. CDR3 residues: CASSLSGLAGFTGELFF. Written as DNA, the CDR3 is TGTGCCAGCAGCCTCAGTGGACTAGCGGGTTTTACCGGGGAGCTGTTTTTT.

The J gene is TRBJ1-2, the V gene TRBV27; 9 bases agree with TRBD1. After removal of 3 bases from V and 4 bases from J, the junction contained 12 bases not matched to a gene. CDR1 is MNHEY, CDR2 SMNVEV, per germline (reference sequence). This CDR3 is 17 amino acids long. In nucleotides, the CDR3 is TGTGCCAGCAGTTTCCGGGACAGGGTTCCTCTAGGCTATGGCTACACCTTC. This translates into CASSFRDRVPLGYGYTF.

The gene calls are TRBV7-8 and TRBJ2-1, with 8 nucleotides matching TRBD2. After removal of 2 bases from V and 9 bases from J, the junction contained 6 bases not matched to a gene. Germline loops: CDR1 SGHVS, CDR2 FQNEAQ. The length of the CDR3 is 14 residues. The DNA of the CDR3 is TGTGCCAGCAGCTTATTCGGGAGGGCCCCTGAGCAGTTCTTC. The encoded protein is CASSLFGRAPEQFF.

This clone was seen once. This rearrangement joins TRBV28 to TRBJ1-6; D uncertain. The CDR3 has 16 amino acids. The germline V and J ends were trimmed by 3 bases and 10 bases, with 19 bases remaining between them. Germline V CDR1 and CDR2: MDHEN, SYDVKM. The CDR3 nucleotides are TGTGCCAGCAGTTTGACCGGGCCAACATCGGGCTCACCCCTCCACTTT. Protein product: CASSLTGPTSGSPLHF.

The chain combines TRBV7-9 with TRBJ2-6, with 9 bases matching TRBD2. V shed 1 base, J shed 0 bases, and the junction held 1 base outside the gene matches. Germline V lookup: CDR1 SEHNR, CDR2 FQNEAQ (reference sequence). The CDR3 has 17 residues. CDR3 region: CASSLGLADSGANVLTF. The CDR3 DNA reads TGTGCCAGCAGCTTAGGACTAGCGGACTCTGGGGCCAACGTCCTGACTTTC.

This CDR3 reads CASSLYRDSSSYEQYF. CDR3 nucleotides: TGTGCCAGCAGCTTGTATAGGGACAGCAGCTCCTACGAGCAGTACTTC. The V call is TRBV5-4, the J call TRBJ2-7, with TRBD1 matching 7 bases. This CDR3 spans 16 amino acids. The J segment lost 0 bases and the V segment lost 1 base, leaving 7 bases of the junction unmatched. Germline CDR1 and CDR2: SGHNT and YYREEE (reference sequence).

The chain couples TRBV30 to TRBJ1-2; 11 bases are a match to TRBD1. Germline loops: CDR1 GTSNPN, CDR2 SVGIG (reference sequence). This CDR3 is 15 amino acids long. V trimming: 0 bases; J trimming: 5 bases; junction bases outside the gene matches: 5. CDR3 bases: TGTGCCTGGAGTGTGGACAGGGGGCGCGTTTATGGCTACACCTTC. Protein: CAWSVDRGRVYGYTF.

CDR3 coding DNA: TGCGCCAGCAGCCAAGGGTGGGGACTAGCGGGAGAACCCTACAATGAGCAGTTCTTC. Its translation is CASSQGWGLAGEPYNEQFF. The rearrangement joins TRBV4-3 to TRBJ2-1, with 14 bases fitting TRBD2. The V and J ends lost 1 base and 2 bases, in that order; junction bases with no gene match: 7. The germline CDR1 and CDR2 sequences are LGHNA and YSLEER. This CDR3 comprises 19 residues.

This chain connects TRBV28 to TRBJ2-2, with a weak D call TRBD1 (6 bases). Germline CDR1 reads MDHEN; CDR2 reads SYDVKM. This CDR3 has 14 amino acids. V lost 6 bases and J lost 6, with 14 bases in between. The CDR3 nucleotides read TGTGCCAGCAGGAGGGACACGGGTTCCGGGGAGCTGTTTTTT. It specifies CASRRDTGSGELFF.

The chain uses TRBV4-2 and TRBJ2-3; D call uncertain. CDR1 and CDR2 (germline): LGHNA, YNFKEQ. The CDR3 contains 14 residues. With 0 bases removed from V and 2 bases from J, the gap between germline ends came to 6 bases. CDR3 coding DNA: TGTGCCAGCAGCCAAGAAGGCCTCACAGATACGCAGTATTTT. This encodes CASSQEGLTDTQYF.

V is TRBV7-2 and J is TRBJ2-3; tentative D call: TRBD1 (5 bases). V was cut by 5 bases and J by 1 base, with 16 bases left in between. This CDR3 spans 16 amino acids. Germline CDR1 SGHTA, CDR2 FQGNSA. CDR3 nucleotide sequence: TGTGCCAGCAGCCTGGGGCCCACCCTAGGCACAGATACGCAGTATTTT. It is translated as CASSLGPTLGTDTQYF. The full variable domain, completed using reference TRBV7-2 and TRBJ2-3, is GAGVSQSPSNKVTEKGKDVELRCDPISGHTALYWYRQSLGQGLEFLIYFQGNSAPDKSGLPSDRFSAERTGGSVSTLTIQRTQQEDSAVYLCASSLGPTLGTDTQYFGPGTRLTVL.

This clone was picked up one time. This rearrangement joins TRBV29-1 to TRBJ2-1; D unresolved. Trimming removed 6 bases from V and 6 bases from J, with 9 bases in between. The germline V gene has CDR1 SQVTM and CDR2 ANQGSEA. The CDR3 length is 11 residues. CDR3 amino acids: CSVPRPNEQFF. The CDR3, as DNA: TGCAGCGTCCCCAGGCCCAATGAGCAGTTCTTC.

The chain has TRBV5-8 and TRBJ2-1; 8 nucleotides align to TRBD2. The CDR3 is 14 residues long. J was trimmed by 2 bases and V by 5 bases; bases with no gene match: 3. CDR1 SGHTS and CDR2 YDEGEE come from the germline V gene. Written as DNA, the CDR3 is TGTGCCAGCAGGATGGGACTAGCCTACAATGAGCAGTTCTTC. Protein product: CASRMGLAYNEQFF.